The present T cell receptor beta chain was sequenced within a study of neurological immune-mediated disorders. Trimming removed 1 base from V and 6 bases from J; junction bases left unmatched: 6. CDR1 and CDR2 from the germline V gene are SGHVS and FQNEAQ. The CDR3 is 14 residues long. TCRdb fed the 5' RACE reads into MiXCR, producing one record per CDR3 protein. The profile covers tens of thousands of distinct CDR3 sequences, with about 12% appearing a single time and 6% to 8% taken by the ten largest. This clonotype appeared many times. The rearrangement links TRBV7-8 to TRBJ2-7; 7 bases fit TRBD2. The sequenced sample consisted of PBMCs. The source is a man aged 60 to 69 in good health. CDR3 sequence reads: CASSLGREWPEQYF. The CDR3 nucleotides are TGTGCCAGCAGCTTAGGGCGGGAGTGGCCCGAGCAGTACTTC.